Described below is a single T cell receptor (beta chain) sequence and its context. The CDR3 covers 15 residues. V lost 3 bases, J lost 0 bases, and 11 bases lay in between. Germline-derived CDR1 and CDR2 are KGHSH and LQKENI. The sample originates from a study of blood T cell repertoires in COVID-19. In the original processing: From reference gene primer amplification, estimates of nucleated cell counts were derived. The data were produced by immunoSEQ multiplex PCR, yet TCRdb's version contains in-frame clones alone and is incomplete. The V and J calls and clone size come from that table; D and trimming were worked out from the DNA. The sample consists of some 130,000 clones, around 83% of them appearing once.

Sample: PBMCs or T cells enriched from blood (not recorded which). The receptor was isolated from a man aged 30-40 years who had recovered from COVID-19. The rearrangement links TRBV18 to TRBJ1-1; possible D gene TRBD1, 5 bases. The DNA of the CDR3 is TGTGCCAGCTCACCTACTGACAGCATGAACACTGAAGCTTTCTTT. It encodes CASSPTDSMNTEAFF.